The clone carrying this T cell receptor beta chain was seen only a few times. Primed by a sample-barcoded 5' primer and a J-beta primer mix, a second PCR proceeded for 7 to 11 cycles. TCRdb processed the 5' RACE reads anew with MiXCR; each CDR3 protein has one entry. The data show roughly 500,000 distinct CDR3 sequences, about 25% seen once. This sample is part of a study of blood T cells in healthy people across ages. The CDR3 is 14 amino acids. Germline loops: CDR1 LGHDT, CDR2 YNNKEL (reference sequence). The same data also contributed to another study, on T cells of mothers and their children.

Sequencing input: blood. V gene TRBV3-1 combines with J gene TRBJ2-5, with a possible D match to TRBD1 (6 bases). The tail of the sequence fits TRBJ2-7 better, so the J call may be wrong. This TCR was sampled from a boy between 10 and 17 years old in good health. This chain's CDR3 is CASSQVRGRSEQYF. The DNA for the CDR3 is TGTGCCAGCAGCCAAGTCAGGGGCAGGTCCGAGCAGTACTTC.